This T cell receptor beta chain was retrieved from a study of blood T cell repertoires in COVID-19. Data came from immunoSEQ multiplex PCR; TCRdb stores just in-frame clones and leaves some out. The sample holds about 300,000 clones, about 85% seen once. Individuals aged about 18 to 89 years were recruited from fewer than 25 US areas. Which cohort a participant joined came from the clinical history participants gave. Recovery meant two consecutive negative NP/OP PCR tests, professional clearance, or resolved symptoms. Trimming cost V 4 bases and J 0 bases, with 4 bases left between them. This CDR3 has 14 residues. Germline lookup yields CDR1 SNHLY and CDR2 FYNNEI.

The receptor comes from a woman in her 30s who had recovered from COVID-19. The genes are TRBV2 and TRBJ2-6; D is unresolved. Sequenced: PBMCs or T cells enriched from blood (not recorded which). CDR3 region: CASSGSSGANVLTF. The CDR3 nucleotides are TGTGCCAGCAGTGGCAGCTCTGGGGCCAACGTCCTGACTTTC.